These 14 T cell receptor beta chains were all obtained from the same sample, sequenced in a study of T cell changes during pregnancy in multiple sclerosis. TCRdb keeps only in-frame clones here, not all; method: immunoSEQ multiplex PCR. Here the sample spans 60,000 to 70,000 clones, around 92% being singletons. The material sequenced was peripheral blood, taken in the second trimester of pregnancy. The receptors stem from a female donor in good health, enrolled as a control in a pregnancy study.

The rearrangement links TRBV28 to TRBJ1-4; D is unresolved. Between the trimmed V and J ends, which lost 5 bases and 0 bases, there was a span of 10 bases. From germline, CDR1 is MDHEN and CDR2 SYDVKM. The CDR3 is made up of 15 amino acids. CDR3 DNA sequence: TGTGCCAGCAGTCTAAGACGGGCAACTAATGAAAAACTGTTTTTT. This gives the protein CASSLRRATNEKLFF.

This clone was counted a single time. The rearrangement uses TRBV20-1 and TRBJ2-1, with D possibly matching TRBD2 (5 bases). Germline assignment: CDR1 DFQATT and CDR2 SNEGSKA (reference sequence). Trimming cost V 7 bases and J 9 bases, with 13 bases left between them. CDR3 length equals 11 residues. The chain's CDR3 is CSVVSRGEQFF. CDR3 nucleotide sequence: TGCAGTGTGGTCTCTCGGGGTGAGCAGTTCTTC.

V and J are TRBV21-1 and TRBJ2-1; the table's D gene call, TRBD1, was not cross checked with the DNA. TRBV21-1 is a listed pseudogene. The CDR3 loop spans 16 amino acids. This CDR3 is CASVSLGRQFHDEQFF. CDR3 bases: TGTGCCAGCGTAAGTCTGGGCCGACAGTTTCACGATGAGCAGTTCTTC.

As DNA, the CDR3 is TGTGCCAGCTCACTAACCCGGGAAAACACTGAAGCTTTCTTT. It encodes CASSLTRENTEAFF. The chain employs TRBV18 and TRBJ1-1; D is unresolved. Germline V CDR1 and CDR2: KGHSH, LQKENI. This CDR3 contains 14 residues. V was cut by 4 bases and J by 2 bases, with 11 bases left in between.

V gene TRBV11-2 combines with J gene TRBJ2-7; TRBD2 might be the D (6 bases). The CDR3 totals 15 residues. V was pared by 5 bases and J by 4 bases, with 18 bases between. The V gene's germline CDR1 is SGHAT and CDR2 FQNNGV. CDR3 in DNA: TGTGCCAGCAGCCGGGACTTCTCGACGAGGTACGAGCAGTACTTC. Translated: CASSRDFSTRYEQYF.

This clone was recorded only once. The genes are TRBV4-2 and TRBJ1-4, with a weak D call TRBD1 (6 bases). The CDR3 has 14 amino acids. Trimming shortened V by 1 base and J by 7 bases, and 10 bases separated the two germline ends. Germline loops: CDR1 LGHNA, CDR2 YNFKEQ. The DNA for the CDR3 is TGTGCCAGCAGCCAAGGCAGGGGCGGTGAAAAACTGTTTTTT. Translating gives CASSQGRGGEKLFF.

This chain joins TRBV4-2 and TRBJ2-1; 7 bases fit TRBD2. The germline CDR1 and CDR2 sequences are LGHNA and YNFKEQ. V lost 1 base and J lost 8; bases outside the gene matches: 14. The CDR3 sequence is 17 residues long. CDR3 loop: CASSQAVAGLGGDEQFF. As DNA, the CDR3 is TGTGCCAGCAGCCAAGCGGTCGCTGGACTAGGAGGCGATGAGCAGTTCTTC.

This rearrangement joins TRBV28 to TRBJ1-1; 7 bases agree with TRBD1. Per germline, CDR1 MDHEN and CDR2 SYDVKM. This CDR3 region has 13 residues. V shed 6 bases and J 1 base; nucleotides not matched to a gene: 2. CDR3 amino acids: CASRTGENTEAFF. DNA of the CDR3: TGTGCCAGCAGAACAGGGGAGAACACTGAAGCTTTCTTT.

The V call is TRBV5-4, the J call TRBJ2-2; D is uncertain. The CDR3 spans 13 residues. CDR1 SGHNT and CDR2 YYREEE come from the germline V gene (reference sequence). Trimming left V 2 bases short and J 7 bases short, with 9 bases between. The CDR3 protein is CASSFWQDGELFF. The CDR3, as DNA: TGTGCCAGCAGCTTCTGGCAGGACGGGGAGCTGTTTTTT.

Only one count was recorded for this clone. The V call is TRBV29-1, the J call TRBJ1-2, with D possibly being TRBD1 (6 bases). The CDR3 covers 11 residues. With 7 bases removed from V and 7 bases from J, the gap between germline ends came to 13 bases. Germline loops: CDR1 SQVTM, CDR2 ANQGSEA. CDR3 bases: TGCAGCGGTTCGAGCAGGGGTGGCTACACCTTC. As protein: CSGSSRGGYTF.

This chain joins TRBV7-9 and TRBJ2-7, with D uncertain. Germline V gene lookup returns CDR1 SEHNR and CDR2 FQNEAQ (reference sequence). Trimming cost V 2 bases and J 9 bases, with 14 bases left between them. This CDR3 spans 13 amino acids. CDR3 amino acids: CASSLIPNFWQYF. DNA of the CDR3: TGTGCCAGCAGCTTAATCCCCAATTTTTGGCAGTACTTC.

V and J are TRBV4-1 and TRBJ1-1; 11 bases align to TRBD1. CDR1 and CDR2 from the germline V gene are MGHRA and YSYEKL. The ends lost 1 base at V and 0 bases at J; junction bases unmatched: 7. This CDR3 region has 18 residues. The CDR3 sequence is CASSQVPGQGVVNTEAFF. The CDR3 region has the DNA TGCGCCAGCAGCCAAGTACCGGGACAGGGGGTCGTGAACACTGAAGCTTTCTTT.

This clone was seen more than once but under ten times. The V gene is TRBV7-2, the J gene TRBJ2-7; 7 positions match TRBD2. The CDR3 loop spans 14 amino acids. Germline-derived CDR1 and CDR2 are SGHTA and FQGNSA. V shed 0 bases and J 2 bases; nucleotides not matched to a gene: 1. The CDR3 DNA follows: TGTGCCAGCAGCTTAGCGGGAGGGACCTACGAGCAGTACTTC. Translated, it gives CASSLAGGTYEQYF.

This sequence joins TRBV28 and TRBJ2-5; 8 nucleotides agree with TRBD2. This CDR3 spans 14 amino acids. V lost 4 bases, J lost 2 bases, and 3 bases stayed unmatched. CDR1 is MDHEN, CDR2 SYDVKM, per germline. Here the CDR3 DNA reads TGTGCCAGCAGTTCCGGGGGGGGTCAAGAGACCCAGTACTTC. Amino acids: CASSSGGGQETQYF.